The clone carrying this TCR beta chain came up many times. An end of the junction differs from the germline gene, which may be a read error. Germline V lookup: CDR1 ENHRY, CDR2 SYGVKD. The CDR3 is 12 amino acids. The data originate from a study of CD8 T cells in ankylosing spondylitis. TCRdb re-analysed the 5' RACE reads in MiXCR, keeping a single row per CDR3 protein. The sample has 250,000 or so distinct CDR3 sequences; 24% are singletons. The sequencing input was blood, either unsorted or a sorted T cell fraction (not recorded which). The receptor's source is a male donor with ankylosing spondylitis or in good health (not recorded which). The V call is TRBV10-3, the J call TRBJ1-2; D is unresolved. CDR3 in amino acids: CAISIREEIAAF. CDR3 nucleotide sequence: TGTGCCATCAGTATACGGGAGGAGATCGCAGCCTTC.